The next 7 T cell receptor beta chains were all read from a single sample in a study of CD8 T cells in ankylosing spondylitis. TCRdb re-called the 5' RACE reads with MiXCR, one entry per CDR3 protein. The sample lists roughly 230,000 distinct CDR3 sequences, 8% to 11% occurring once. The specimen was blood, either unsorted or a sorted T cell fraction (not recorded which). All receptors derive from a male donor with ankylosing spondylitis or in good health (not recorded which).

Many counts were recorded for this clonotype. The V call is TRBV12-3 or TRBV12-4, the J call TRBJ1-1; D gene unclear. The CDR3 covers 14 residues. V was shortened by 6 bases and J by 6 bases, with 17 bases between the two germline ends. The CDR3 bases are TGTGCCAGCAGGGAGACATTACGATCCCCTGAAGCTTTCTTT. This encodes CASRETLRSPEAFF.

Many counts were recorded for this clonotype. The J gene is TRBJ2-7, the V gene TRBV12-5; D gene uncertain. The ends were cut back, 7 bases at V and 2 bases at J, with 9 bases in the middle. CDR3 length: 12 amino acids. Germline V CDR1 and CDR2: LGHNT, FRNRAP. CDR3 DNA: TGTGCTAGTGCCCAGTTCGCCTACGAGCAGTACTTC. This sequence encodes CASAQFAYEQYF.

This sequence joins TRBV10-3 and TRBJ2-7; the D is unclear. The CDR3 length is 15 residues. Trimming removed 0 bases from V and 3 bases from J, with 12 bases in between. Germline values: CDR1 ENHRY, CDR2 SYGVKD. The CDR3 DNA reads TGTGCCATCAGTGAGTCGATGGGCCAATACTACGAGCAGTACTTC. Amino acid sequence: CAISESMGQYYEQYF.

This clonotype occurred many times. The V call is TRBV6-2 or TRBV6-3, the J call TRBJ1-2, with 7 positions matching TRBD1. Germline trimming cut 5 bases from V and 6 bases from J; bases unmatched to any gene: 12. Germline lookup yields CDR1 MNHEY and CDR2 SVGEGT. The CDR3 is 15 amino acids. CDR3 residues: CASSDGAWDRHGYTF. The CDR3, as DNA: TGTGCCAGCAGTGACGGGGCTTGGGACAGACATGGCTACACCTTC.

This clonotype was observed many times. The chain links TRBV20-1 to TRBJ2-7; TRBD2 is a possible D gene (6 bases). The CDR3 runs 13 residues. Germline CDR1 reads DFQATT; CDR2 reads SNEGSKA (reference sequence). Between the trimmed V and J ends, which lost 5 bases and 7 bases, there was a span of 18 bases. CDR3 amino acids: CSAPGTPAGEQYF. The DNA for the CDR3 is TGCAGTGCTCCCGGGACGCCGGCGGGGGAGCAGTACTTC.

This clonotype was seen at least ten times. CDR3 nucleotide sequence: TGCAGCGTTGGGACTCCCCACAATGAGCAGTTCTTC. It encodes CSVGTPHNEQFF. The chain joins TRBV29-1 to TRBJ2-1; D is possibly TRBD2 (5 bases). Trimming stripped 4 bases from V and 5 bases from J, with 9 bases between. The CDR3 consists of 12 residues. The V gene's germline CDR1 is SQVTM and CDR2 ANQGSEA.

V and J are TRBV5-1 and TRBJ2-2, with D perhaps TRBD1 or TRBD2 (5 bases each). The V gene's germline CDR1 is SGHRS and CDR2 YFSETQ. The CDR3 sequence is 15 residues long. The V gene lost 1 base and the J gene lost 7 bases, with 14 bases spanning the gap. The CDR3 sequence: CASSLQSIGGGELFF. The CDR3 DNA is TGCGCCAGCAGCTTGCAGTCCATTGGGGGCGGGGAGCTGTTTTTT.